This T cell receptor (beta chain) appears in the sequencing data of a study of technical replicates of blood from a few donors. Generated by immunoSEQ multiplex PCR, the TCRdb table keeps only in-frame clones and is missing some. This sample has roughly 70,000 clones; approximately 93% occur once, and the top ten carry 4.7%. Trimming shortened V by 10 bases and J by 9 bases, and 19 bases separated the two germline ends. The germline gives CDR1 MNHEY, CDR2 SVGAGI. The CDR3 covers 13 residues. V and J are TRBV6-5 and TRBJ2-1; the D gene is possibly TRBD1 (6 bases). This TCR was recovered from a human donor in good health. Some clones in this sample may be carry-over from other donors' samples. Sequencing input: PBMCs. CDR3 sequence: CATSTLKGGEQFF. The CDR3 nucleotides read TGTGCCACCAGCACACTCAAAGGGGGTGAGCAGTTCTTC.